Each of the 6 T cell receptor beta chains below was sequenced from the same sample in a study of human T cells and chemical hapten exposure. TCRdb recomputed calls from the RACE reads with MiXCR, one row per CDR3 protein. The data show 79,000 or so distinct CDR3 sequences, 32% seen once. Indicated time point: patch test 1, 2 weeks after DPC sensitization. Noted treatment: therapeutic diphenylcyclopropenone sensitization with weekly scalp DPC. Sequenced here: whole blood, sampled in connection with sensitization to the hapten diphenylcyclopropenone (DPC). The receptors derive from a man aged 40-50 years with alopecia areata. Some clones in this sample may be carry-over from other donors' samples.

This clonotype has a count of ten or more. V gene TRBV10-3 combines with J gene TRBJ2-1, with D possibly TRBD1 on 7 matching bases. This CDR3 has 17 amino acids. Trimming pared 10 bases from V and 3 bases from J, leaving 25 bases between. Germline V lookup: CDR1 ENHRY, CDR2 SYGVKD. In DNA form, the CDR3 reads TGTGCCACCAGGGGGACTCTCTCGTCACACTACTACAATGAGCAGTTCTTC. Protein: CATRGTLSSHYYNEQFF.

The genes are TRBV12-3 or TRBV12-4 and TRBJ2-3; 7 bases are shared with TRBD1. The CDR3 consists of 15 residues. J lost 1 base, V lost 5 bases, and 6 bases had no gene match. The chain's CDR3 is CASSPRQGGTDTQYF. CDR3 bases: TGTGCCAGCAGTCCCAGACAGGGAGGCACAGATACGCAGTATTTT.

In its sample, this clonotype was seen a few times. The chain is built from TRBV25-1 and TRBJ2-3, with D unclear. Germline V gene data show CDR1 as MGHDK and CDR2 as SYGVNS. V shed 2 bases and J shed 7 bases, with 10 bases lying between them. The CDR3 is 13 residues long. The CDR3: CASSEPTDHTQYF. The CDR3 DNA is TGTGCCAGCAGTGAACCGACGGATCATACGCAGTATTTT.

The chain recombines TRBV29-1 with TRBJ2-5; 9 nucleotides agree with TRBD1. V shed 4 bases and J 5 bases; nucleotides not matched to a gene: 8. This CDR3 contains 14 residues. CDR1 and CDR2 from the germline V gene are SQVTM and ANQGSEA. The CDR3 coding sequence is TGCAGCGTTGCGGACGGACAGGGGAAGGAGACCCAGTACTTC. The encoded protein is CSVADGQGKETQYF.

The chain's CDR3 is CASTVGSRGEKLFF. The CDR3 nucleotides are TGTGCCAGTACAGTAGGGAGCCGCGGTGAAAAACTGTTTTTT. The V gene is TRBV19, the J gene TRBJ1-4; D call uncertain. The CDR3 runs to 14 residues. Germline CDR1 and CDR2: LNHDA and SQIVND (reference sequence). The V and J ends lost 7 bases and 7 bases respectively, with 16 bases between them.

This clonotype showed up just a few times. The genes are TRBV6-2 or TRBV6-3 and TRBJ2-7, with D perhaps matching TRBD1 (6 bases). The V end was cut by 7 bases, the J end by 1 base, with 14 bases between. The CDR3 length is 14 residues. Germline loops: CDR1 MNHEY, CDR2 SVGEGT. Written as DNA, the CDR3 is TGTGCCAGCACCCTAACAACAGGGTCCTACGAGCAGTACTTC. This codes for CASTLTTGSYEQYF.